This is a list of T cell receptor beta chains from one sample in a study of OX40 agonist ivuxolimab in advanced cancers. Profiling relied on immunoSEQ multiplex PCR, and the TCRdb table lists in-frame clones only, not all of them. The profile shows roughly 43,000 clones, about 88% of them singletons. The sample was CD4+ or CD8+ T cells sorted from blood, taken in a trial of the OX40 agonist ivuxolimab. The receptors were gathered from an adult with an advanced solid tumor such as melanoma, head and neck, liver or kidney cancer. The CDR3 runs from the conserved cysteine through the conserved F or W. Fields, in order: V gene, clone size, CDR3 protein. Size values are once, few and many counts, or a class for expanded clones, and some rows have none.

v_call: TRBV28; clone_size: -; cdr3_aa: CASSPTGQGATEAFF
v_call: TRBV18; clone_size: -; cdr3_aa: CASSPTGGPYNEQFF
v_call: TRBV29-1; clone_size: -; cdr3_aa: CSVPGTGGSEQYF
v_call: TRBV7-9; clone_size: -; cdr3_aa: CASSLGTPPGTQYF
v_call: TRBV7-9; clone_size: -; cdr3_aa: CASSLDLEQETQYF
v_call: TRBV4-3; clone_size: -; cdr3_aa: CASSQDYEPMNTEAFF
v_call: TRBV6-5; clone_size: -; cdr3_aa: CASSYGAGHDTEAFF
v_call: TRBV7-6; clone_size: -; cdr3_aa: CASSLGGPEAFF
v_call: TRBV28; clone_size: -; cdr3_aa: CASAFTGGSYEQYF
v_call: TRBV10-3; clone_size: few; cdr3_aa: CAISPRGDSYEQYF
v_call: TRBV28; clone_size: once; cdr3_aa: CASSSSSTGGGRAFF
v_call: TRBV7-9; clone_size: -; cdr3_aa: CASIGTENTEAFF
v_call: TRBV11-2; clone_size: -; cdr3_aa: CASSLLGHQETQYF
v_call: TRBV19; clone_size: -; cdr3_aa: CASSIRQGLNTEAFF
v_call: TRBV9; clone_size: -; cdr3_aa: CASSVAESEQFF
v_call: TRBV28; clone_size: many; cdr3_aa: CASSVGGPGGPTNYGYTF
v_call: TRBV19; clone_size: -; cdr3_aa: CASSETSGRRADTQYF
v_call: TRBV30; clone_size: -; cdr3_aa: CARRVIVTGDPEAFF
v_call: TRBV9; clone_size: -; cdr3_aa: CASSVMSGNNEQYF
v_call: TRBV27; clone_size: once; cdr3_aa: CASSLSAHTVRTEAFF
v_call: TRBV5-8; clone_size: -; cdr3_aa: CASGANVLTF
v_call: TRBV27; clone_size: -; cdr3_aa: CASSALAGGHSDNNEQFF
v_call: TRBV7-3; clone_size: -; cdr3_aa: CASSTLGLAKNNEQFF
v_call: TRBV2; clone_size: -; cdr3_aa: CASSERGRETQYF
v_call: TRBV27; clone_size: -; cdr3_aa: CASRSGPGANVLTF
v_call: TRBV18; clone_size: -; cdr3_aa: CASSLTGDMYEQYF
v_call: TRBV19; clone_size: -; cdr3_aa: CASSSIVGSGVTDTQYF
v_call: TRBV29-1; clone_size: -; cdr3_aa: CSSGLAGGTDTQYF
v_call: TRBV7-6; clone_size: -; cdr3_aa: CASSPRGRDDYGYTF
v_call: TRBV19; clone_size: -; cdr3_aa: CASSIAGGSGNTIYF
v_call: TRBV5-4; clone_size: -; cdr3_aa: CASSLVLRGGNTGELFF
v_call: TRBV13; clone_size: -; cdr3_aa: CASSGRGGGSYEQYF
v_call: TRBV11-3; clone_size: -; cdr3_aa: CASSWWGQGSGELFF
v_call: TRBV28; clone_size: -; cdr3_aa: CASSPGQGSRQPQHF
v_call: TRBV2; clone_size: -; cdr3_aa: CASLGQGYSPLHF
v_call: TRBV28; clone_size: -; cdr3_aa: CASSRETSGVPKNEQFF
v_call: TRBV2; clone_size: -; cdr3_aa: CASTERGYAYEQYF
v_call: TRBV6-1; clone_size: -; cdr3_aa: CASRAGGTEAFF
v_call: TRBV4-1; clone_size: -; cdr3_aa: CASSQGGTGGSNEQYF
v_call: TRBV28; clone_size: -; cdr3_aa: CASSEAHGTGISYEQYF
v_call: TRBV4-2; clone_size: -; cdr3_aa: CASSPRGTSGRAVTSTDTQYF
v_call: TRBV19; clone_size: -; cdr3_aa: CASSHNPQMYNEQFF
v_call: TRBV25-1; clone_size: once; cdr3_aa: CASSEYGTGFTEAFF
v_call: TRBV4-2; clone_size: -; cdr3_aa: CASSQDPPRWGRGEQYF
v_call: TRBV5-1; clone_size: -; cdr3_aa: CASSLVGLSSYNSPLHF
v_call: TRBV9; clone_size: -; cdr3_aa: CASSVGQGGEKLFF
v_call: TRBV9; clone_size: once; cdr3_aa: CASSVESVTDTQYF
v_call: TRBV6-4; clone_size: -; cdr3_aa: CASSDGGRAFF
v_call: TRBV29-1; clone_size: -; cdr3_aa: CSVEESGASTDTQYF
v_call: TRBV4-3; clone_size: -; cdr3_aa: CASSQDQGELAKNIQYF
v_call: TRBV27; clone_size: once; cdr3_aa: CASSPMNTGELFF
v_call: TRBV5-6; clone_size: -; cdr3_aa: CASSLWLWGQETEKLFF
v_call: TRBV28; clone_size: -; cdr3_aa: CASSLARTPYEQYF